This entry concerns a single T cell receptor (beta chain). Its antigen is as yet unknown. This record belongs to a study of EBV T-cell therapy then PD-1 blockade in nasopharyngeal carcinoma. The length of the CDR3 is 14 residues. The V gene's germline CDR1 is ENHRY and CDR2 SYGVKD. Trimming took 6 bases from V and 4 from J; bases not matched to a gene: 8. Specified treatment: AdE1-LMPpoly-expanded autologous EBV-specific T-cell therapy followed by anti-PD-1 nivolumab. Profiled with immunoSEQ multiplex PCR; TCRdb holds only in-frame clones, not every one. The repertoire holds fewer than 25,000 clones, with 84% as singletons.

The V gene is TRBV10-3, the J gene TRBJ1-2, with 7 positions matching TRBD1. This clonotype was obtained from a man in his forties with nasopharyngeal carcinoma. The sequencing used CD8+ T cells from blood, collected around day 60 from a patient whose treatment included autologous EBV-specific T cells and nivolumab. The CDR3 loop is CAISTGEHGYGYTF. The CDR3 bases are TGTGCCATCAGCACAGGGGAACACGGCTATGGCTACACCTTC.